The 19 T cell receptor beta chains in this list originate from one sample, sequenced in a study of siplizumab effects on memory and regulatory T cells. The table came from immunoSEQ multiplex PCR; TCRdb's copy has only in-frame clones and leaves some out. The table includes over 85,000 clones, approximately 94% detected once. The sequenced sample was CD8+ T cells sorted from blood. Receptor source: a human donor in good health.

The genes are TRBV6-1 and TRBJ2-4; possibly TRBD1 for D (5 bases). Germline V lookup: CDR1 MNHNS, CDR2 SASEGT. The CDR3 extends over 16 amino acids. Trimming cost V 2 bases and J 6 bases, with 17 bases left between them. The CDR3 bases are TGTGCCAGCAGTGAAATTTGGGCAGGGCAGGGAAACATTCAGTACTTC. This gives the protein CASSEIWAGQGNIQYF.

This clone was seen only once. This sequence joins TRBV6-5 and TRBJ2-7; D gene ambiguous. The V end was cut by 2 bases, the J end by 5 bases, with 7 bases between. Germline values: CDR1 MNHEY, CDR2 SVGAGI. The CDR3 is made up of 12 amino acids. The chain's CDR3 is CASSYRGDEQYF. In DNA, the CDR3 is TGTGCCAGCAGTTACAGAGGAGACGAGCAGTACTTC.

This rearrangement joins TRBV5-5 to TRBJ2-7; D is perhaps TRBD1 (6 bases). The germline V gene has CDR1 SGHKS and CDR2 YYEKEE (reference sequence). The V end was cut by 0 bases, the J end by 3 bases, with 13 bases between. This CDR3 has 15 residues. CDR3 DNA sequence: TGTGCCAGCAGCTTGGACGGGACACCCGTCTACGAGCAGTACTTC. This encodes CASSLDGTPVYEQYF.

CDR3 amino acids: CASSVAGGDNEQFF. The CDR3 region has the DNA TGTGCCAGCAGCGTAGCGGGGGGCGACAATGAGCAGTTCTTC. The rearrangement uses TRBV9 and TRBJ2-1; D is possibly TRBD2 (7 bases). This CDR3 spans 14 amino acids. V shed 0 bases and J shed 5 bases, with 9 bases lying between them. Germline CDR1 SGDLS, CDR2 YYNGEE.

The chain joins TRBV10-2 to TRBJ1-6; D gene unclear. CDR1 is WSHSY, CDR2 SAAADI, per germline. V was pared by 8 bases and J by 13 bases, with 18 bases between. CDR3 length equals 13 residues. CDR3 region: CASGFGPDNPLHF. The CDR3 DNA reads TGCGCCAGCGGGTTTGGGCCAGACAATCCCCTCCACTTT.

CDR3 protein: CASSQEQGQYEQYF. CDR3 bases: TGCGCCAGCAGCCAAGAACAGGGGCAGTACGAGCAGTACTTC. The chain joins TRBV4-1 to TRBJ2-7, with 7 positions matching TRBD1. Losses at the gene ends were 0 bases for V and 4 bases for J; bases not matched to a gene: 3. Germline loops: CDR1 MGHRA, CDR2 YSYEKL. This CDR3 spans 14 amino acids.

V gene TRBV19 combines with J gene TRBJ2-1; the D call may be TRBD1 or TRBD2 (5 bases each). CDR1 and CDR2 from the germline V gene are LNHDA and SQIVND (reference sequence). The CDR3 loop spans 15 amino acids. Trimming stripped 6 bases from V and 4 bases from J, with 16 bases between. The CDR3 spells CASSSGAGEYNEQFF. The CDR3 DNA is TGTGCCAGTAGCTCCGGGGCCGGGGAATACAATGAGCAGTTCTTC.

The chain joins TRBV21-1 to TRBJ1-5; no DNA check was done on the table's D call, TRBD1. TRBV21-1 is labeled a pseudogene. The CDR3 is made up of 18 amino acids. The CDR3 nucleotides read TGTGCCAGCAGCAAAGAACGCGACAGGGGAAATAGCAATCAGCCCCAGCATTTT. It specifies CASSKERDRGNSNQPQHF.

This chain links TRBV9 with TRBJ1-1; D is ambiguous. The germline gives CDR1 SGDLS, CDR2 YYNGEE. The V and J ends lost 0 bases and 2 bases respectively, with 2 bases between them. This CDR3 contains 12 residues. CDR3 residues: CASSVVNTEAFF. CDR3 coding DNA: TGTGCCAGCAGCGTAGTAAACACTGAAGCTTTCTTT. Variable domain in full (rest from reference TRBV9 and TRBJ1-1): DSGVTQTPKHLITATGQRVTLRCSPRSGDLSVYWYQQSLDQGLQFLIQYYNGEERAKGNILERFSAQQFPDLHSELNLSSLELGDSALYFCASSVVNTEAFFGQGTRLTVV.

This rearrangement joins TRBV14 to TRBJ2-1; the D gene could be TRBD1 or TRBD2 (6 bases each). The CDR3 runs 14 residues. Deletions cut 4 bases from V and 6 bases from J, with 13 bases between. Germline assignment: CDR1 SGHDN and CDR2 FVKESK. The CDR3 DNA reads TGTGCCAGCAGCCCGAAGGGGGGTTTCAATGAGCAGTTCTTC. As protein: CASSPKGGFNEQFF.

The chain couples TRBV30 to TRBJ1-2, with a weak D call TRBD1 (5 bases). V lost 3 bases and J 3 bases, leaving 11 bases between the germline ends. CDR1 is GTSNPN, CDR2 SVGIG, per germline (reference sequence). The CDR3 extends over 13 amino acids. The CDR3 region is CAWRGQGYYGYTF. The CDR3 coding sequence is TGTGCCTGGAGGGGCCAGGGATACTATGGCTACACCTTC.

This clone was picked up a small number of times. This chain joins TRBV19 and TRBJ1-1; D remains ambiguous. The CDR3 consists of 11 residues. V lost 8 bases and J lost 7, with 11 bases in between. Germline CDR1 reads LNHDA; CDR2 reads SQIVND (reference sequence). CDR3 sequence reads: CASFSGIEAFF. CDR3 nucleotides: TGTGCCAGTTTTTCCGGGATTGAAGCTTTCTTT.

This chain connects TRBV27 to TRBJ2-1; the match to TRBD1 covers 8 bases. J gave up 6 bases and V 2 bases, and 6 bases lay outside the gene matches. The CDR3 covers 15 residues. In germline, CDR1 is MNHEY, CDR2 SMNVEV (reference sequence). CDR3 sequence (DNA): TGTGCCAGCAGTTTAAGGCGGACAGGGTTCAATGAGCAGTTCTTC. Amino acids: CASSLRRTGFNEQFF.

The chain joins TRBV19 to TRBJ1-1; unclear D gene. This CDR3 has 13 amino acids. With 1 base removed from V and 4 bases from J, the gap between germline ends came to 7 bases. Germline V lookup: CDR1 LNHDA, CDR2 SQIVND (reference sequence). CDR3 loop: CASSIGLSTEAFF. The CDR3 DNA reads TGTGCCAGTAGTATAGGTCTATCCACTGAAGCTTTCTTT.

This clone was recorded once. The rearrangement links TRBV12-5 to TRBJ1-1; 7 bases map to TRBD1. J was trimmed by 7 bases and V by 9 bases; bases with no gene match: 8. The V gene's germline CDR1 is LGHNT and CDR2 FRNRAP. The CDR3 has 12 amino acids. The CDR3 loop is CASSQGPGEAFF. CDR3 nucleotide sequence: TGTGCTAGCTCACAGGGGCCTGGTGAAGCTTTCTTT. The full variable domain, with the rest looked up from reference TRBV12-5 and TRBJ1-1, is DARVTQTPRHKVTEMGQEVTMRCQPILGHNTVFWYRQTMMQGLELLAYFRNRAPLDDSGMPKDRFSAEMPDATLATLKIQPSEPRDSAVYFCASSQGPGEAFFGQGTRLTVV.

This chain links TRBV7-8 with TRBJ1-4, with D possibly being TRBD1 (5 bases). The CDR3 length is 17 residues. V gave up 5 bases and J gave up 0 bases, with 16 bases separating them. Germline CDR1 reads SGHVS; CDR2 reads FQNEAQ. Written as DNA, the CDR3 is TGTGCCAGCAGCCCCGGGAAAATGGGGGCAACTAATGAAAAACTGTTTTTT. It encodes CASSPGKMGATNEKLFF.

This clone was detected once. V gene TRBV11-1 combines with J gene TRBJ2-3, with TRBD2 matching 8 bases. After removal of 1 base from V and 5 bases from J, the junction contained 8 bases not matched to a gene. Germline values: CDR1 SGHAT, CDR2 FQDESV (reference sequence). The CDR3 runs 16 residues. CDR3 residues: CASSLEAGGALDTQYF. In nucleotides, the CDR3 is TGTGCCAGCAGCTTAGAGGCGGGGGGAGCTCTAGATACGCAGTATTTT.

The chain couples TRBV5-1 to TRBJ2-1, with 9 bases matching TRBD2. J gave up 4 bases and V 1 base, and 3 bases lay outside the gene matches. The CDR3 runs to 15 residues. CDR1 is SGHRS, CDR2 YFSETQ, per germline. The CDR3 sequence is CASSLSLAGYNEQFF. The CDR3 DNA is TGCGCCAGCAGCTTGAGCCTAGCGGGGTACAATGAGCAGTTCTTC.

The rearrangement links TRBV7-2 to TRBJ1-1, with a possible D match to TRBD1 (6 bases). This CDR3 is built from 13 residues. The V end was cut by 5 bases, the J end by 5 bases, with 12 bases between. Germline CDR1 SGHTA, CDR2 FQGNSA. For the CDR3, the DNA is TGTGCCAGCAGCGGAGACAGGCATACTGAAGCTTTCTTT. Translated, it gives CASSGDRHTEAFF.